This passage covers 9 T cell receptor beta chains from one sample sequenced in a study of CD8 T cells in Susac syndrome. Reverse transcription of about 0.5 to 1 ug RNA used random hexamers. In TCRdb, the immunoSEQ multiplex PCR reads were re-called with MiXCR into one record per CDR3 protein. The sample has about 150,000 distinct CDR3 sequences; roughly 96% are singletons. Material for sequencing was CD8+ T cells from PBMCs. The receptors shown here come from a human donor with multiple sclerosis.

V usage is TRBV6-5 and J usage is TRBJ2-6; D may be TRBD1 (6 bases). The germline gives CDR1 MNHEY, CDR2 SVGAGI. The V gene lost 4 bases and the J gene lost 2 bases, with 15 bases spanning the gap. This CDR3 contains 17 residues. DNA of the CDR3: TGTGCCAGCAGTTTTATACAGGGTCCCGCTGGGGCCAACGTCCTGACTTTC. Its protein is CASSFIQGPAGANVLTF.

This chain joins TRBV15 and TRBJ1-5, with D possibly matching TRBD1 (6 bases). Germline assignment: CDR1 LNHNV and CDR2 YYDKDF (reference sequence). CDR3 length: 15 amino acids. V gave up 4 bases and J gave up 5 bases, with 15 bases separating them. CDR3 protein: CATSIPDRTDQPQHF. The CDR3 DNA reads as TGTGCCACCAGCATCCCCGACAGGACGGATCAGCCCCAGCATTTT.

V usage is TRBV10-2 and J usage is TRBJ1-6; TRBD1 matches 8 bases. This CDR3 spans 12 amino acids. Germline V CDR1 and CDR2: WSHSY, SAAADI. V lost 8 bases and J lost 10; bases outside the gene matches: 4. CDR3 amino acids: CASVTGGSPLHF. CDR3 DNA sequence: TGCGCCAGCGTAACAGGGGGATCACCCCTCCACTTT.

The rearrangement links TRBV3-1 to TRBJ1-2; 7 bases agree with TRBD1. There are 17 residues in the CDR3. Looked up from germline, CDR1 is LGHDT and CDR2 is YNNKEL (reference sequence). Trimming cost V 1 base and J 8 bases; bases outside gene matches: 16. This chain's CDR3 is CASSQGQRDSRGSGYTF. The CDR3 region has the DNA TGTGCCAGCAGCCAAGGACAAAGGGACAGTAGGGGTTCAGGCTACACCTTC.

The J gene is TRBJ2-6, the V gene TRBV6-5; tentatively, D is TRBD2 (5 bases). This CDR3 has 15 amino acids. CDR1 is MNHEY and CDR2 is SVGAGI in the germline V gene. V was trimmed by 4 bases and J by 0 bases, leaving 7 bases between them. DNA for the CDR3: TGTGCCAGCAGTTCAAGCGGCTCTGGGGCCAACGTCCTGACTTTC. This gives the protein CASSSSGSGANVLTF.

The chain employs TRBV27 and TRBJ1-5; D remains ambiguous. Germline lookup yields CDR1 MNHEY and CDR2 SMNVEV (reference sequence). V was shortened by 2 bases and J by 6 bases, with 11 bases between the two germline ends. The CDR3 totals 14 residues. CDR3 loop: CASSLGGKGQPQHF. The CDR3 bases are TGTGCCAGCAGTTTAGGAGGGAAGGGTCAGCCCCAGCATTTT.

The chain recombines TRBV7-9 with TRBJ2-1; a weak D match, TRBD1 (5 bases). The CDR3 has 14 amino acids. The germline CDR1 and CDR2 sequences are SEHNR and FQNEAQ (reference sequence). V was clipped by 3 bases and J by 7 bases, with 13 bases between them. This CDR3 reads CASSFTGLGNEQFF. CDR3 sequence (DNA): TGTGCCAGCAGCTTTACAGGCCTGGGGAATGAGCAGTTCTTC. The variable domain in full, completed from reference TRBV7-9 and TRBJ2-1, reads DTGVSQNPRHKITKRGQNVTFRCDPISEHNRLYWYRQTLGQGPEFLTYFQNEAQLEKSRLLSDRFSAERPKGSFSTLEIQRTEQGDSAMYLCASSFTGLGNEQFFGPGTRLTVL.

The V call is TRBV12-3 or TRBV12-4, the J call TRBJ1-1; a weak D match, TRBD1 (5 bases). The V end lost 6 bases, the J end lost 3 bases, and 20 bases lay between the germline ends. The CDR3 totals 16 residues. CDR3 amino acids: CASSPTAVWGYTEAFF. CDR3 nucleotides: TGTGCCAGCAGCCCGACAGCGGTTTGGGGGTACACTGAAGCTTTCTTT.

The chain has TRBV27 and TRBJ1-1; D gene uncertain. Between the trimmed V and J ends, which lost 8 bases and 1 base, there was a span of 11 bases. The CDR3 has 13 amino acids. Germline-derived CDR1 and CDR2 are MNHEY and SMNVEV (reference sequence). CDR3 residues: CASGYSPNTEAFF. The CDR3 nucleotides read TGTGCCAGCGGCTATAGCCCGAACACTGAAGCTTTCTTT.